This T cell receptor beta chain was recorded in a study of hypomethylating agent response in myelodysplastic syndrome. Looking at the study overall: The myelodysplastic syndrome patients comprised several men and a couple of women. Of these patients, six or seven responded (complete response or hematologic improvement) and about 5 did not.

CDR3 length: 15 residues. Trimming shortened V by 7 bases and J by 4 bases, and 16 bases separated the two germline ends. The V gene's germline CDR1 is LNHDA and CDR2 SQIVND (reference sequence). Method: immunoSEQ multiplex PCR; TCRdb's copy keeps in-frame clones and lacks some. The sample holds under 3,500 clones, about 90% seen once. This clonotype was obtained from a human donor with myelodysplastic syndrome. The source material was bone marrow, sampled before or after starting hypomethylating agent treatment for myelodysplastic syndrome (not recorded which). The gene calls are TRBV19 and TRBJ2-2, with D maybe TRBD1 (5 bases). In DNA, the CDR3 is TGTGCCAGTACTTCTCCCAGGCAGGGCACCGGGGAGCTGTTTTTT. Its protein product is CASTSPRQGTGELFF. Full variable domain (rest looked up from reference TRBV19 and TRBJ2-2): DGGITQSPKYLFRKEGQNVTLSCEQNLNHDAMYWYRQDPGQGLRLIYYSQIVNDFQKGDIAEGYSVSREKKESFPLTVTSAQKNPTAFYLCASTSPRQGTGELFFGEGSRLTVL.